Listed here are 9 T cell receptor beta chains from one sample, sequenced in a study of T cells in women clearing cervical HPV infection. Here immunoSEQ multiplex PCR was the method, and the copy in TCRdb shows in-frame clones only, minus some. Across under 40,000 clones, the top ten clones capture roughly 3.6% of the sample. The sequenced sample was blood buffy coat. Receptor source: a woman aged 18 to 75 with a cervical HPV16 infection that either progressed to CIN3+ or cleared (not recorded which).

Concerning this clone itself: The read ends 3 residues early relative to the CDR3; the germline J gene fills the gap. The V call is TRBV7-9, the J call TRBJ2-1; 8 nucleotides line up with TRBD2. Germline CDR1 reads SEHNR; CDR2 reads FQNEAQ (reference sequence). The CDR3 runs 14 residues. With V trimmed by 5 bases and J by 6 bases, 6 bases remained unmatched. CDR3 sequence: CASSQGLGSNEQFF. The covered CDR3 bases are TGTGCCAGCAGCCAGGGACTAGGGTCCAATGAG.

Worth noting for this clone: The read comes to an end 3 residues before the CDR3 does, leaving the germline J gene to fill in the end. V gene TRBV2 combines with J gene TRBJ1-4; D is possibly TRBD1 (5 bases). This CDR3 has 12 amino acids. Germline CDR1 is SNHLY and CDR2 is FYNNEI. V lost 7 bases, J lost 2 bases, and 5 bases lay in between. This CDR3 reads CASKGTNEKLFF. Partial CDR3 DNA: TGTGCCAGCAAGGGGACTAATGAAAAA.

On this clone: The CDR3 is cut off 3 residues early in the read; its end comes from the germline J gene. The chain couples TRBV5-1 to TRBJ2-1; 9 positions match TRBD2. With V trimmed by 4 bases and J by 4 bases, 9 bases remained unmatched. This CDR3 is 16 amino acids long. The germline CDR1 and CDR2 sequences are SGHRS and YFSETQ. The CDR3 sequence is CASSLLAGAGYNEQFF. The CDR3 bases that were read are TGCGCCAGCAGCCTCTTAGCGGGAGCGGGTTACAATGAG.

As for this clone: The CDR3 end falls 3 residues outside the read, so it is completed with the germline J gene. This chain connects TRBV5-1 to TRBJ2-7, with 12 bases lining up with TRBD1. Germline V CDR1 and CDR2: SGHRS, YFSETQ. Unmatched junction bases numbered 3, after V lost 0 bases and J lost 5 bases. This CDR3 is built from 15 residues. CDR3: CASSLEGQGADEQYF. Incomplete CDR3 DNA: TGCGCCAGCAGCTTGGAGGGACAGGGGGCCGACGAG.

A remark on this clone: The sequence runs out 3 residues before the end of the CDR3; the remainder is reconstructed from the germline J gene. The chain carries TRBV2 and TRBJ1-3; possibly TRBD1 for D (6 bases). Germline CDR1 is SNHLY and CDR2 is FYNNEI. The ends were cut back, 7 bases at V and 3 bases at J, with 16 bases in the middle. The CDR3 is 15 amino acids. This CDR3 is CASTETRGGGNTIYF. CDR3 DNA (partial): TGTGCCAGCACCGAGACCAGGGGAGGTGGAAACACC.

A word on this clone: The DNA ends 3 residues before the CDR3 does, and the rest of the CDR3 is filled in from the germline J gene. This chain connects TRBV2 to TRBJ2-2; 8 bases agree with TRBD2. The junction had 3 bases not matched to a gene; V was cut back by 5 bases and J by 4 bases. Germline V gives CDR1 SNHLY, CDR2 FYNNEI. This CDR3 is 14 amino acids long. This chain's CDR3 is CASSYGTSTGELFF. The covered CDR3 bases are TGTGCCAGCAGTTACGGGACTAGCACCGGGGAG.

Details on this clone: The read terminates 3 residues before the CDR3 end, so the remaining end is supplied by the germline J gene. V gene TRBV7-2 combines with J gene TRBJ1-1; no clear D gene. Trimming removed 4 bases at V and 4 bases at J, with 10 bases between. The germline gives CDR1 SGHTA, CDR2 FQGNSA. This CDR3 has 13 amino acids. The CDR3 protein is CASSSGRSTEAFF. The sequenced part of the CDR3 DNA is TGTGCCAGCAGCTCTGGGCGAAGCACTGAA.

On this clone itself: With the read ending 3 residues before the CDR3 end, the germline J gene is used to fill in that end. The V gene is TRBV2, the J gene TRBJ2-2; D is undetermined. CDR1 is SNHLY and CDR2 is FYNNEI in the germline V gene. This CDR3 has 13 amino acids. Between the trimmed V and J ends, which lost 5 bases and 4 bases, there was a span of 8 bases. The CDR3 loop is CASSPDTTGELFF. Partial CDR3 DNA: TGTGCCAGCAGTCCCGACACCACCGGGGAG.

CDR3 sequence: CASSQANPNEQFF. Partial CDR3 DNA: TGTGCCAGCAGCCAAGCTAACCCCAATGAG. The rearrangement links TRBV7-9 to TRBJ2-1, with no clear D. The CDR3 is cut off 3 residues early in the read; its end comes from the germline J gene. The ends were cut back, 5 bases at V and 6 bases at J, with 11 bases in the middle. The V gene's germline CDR1 is SEHNR and CDR2 FQNEAQ (reference sequence). The CDR3 consists of 13 residues. The entire variable domain, with the rest obtained from reference TRBV7-9 and TRBJ2-1, is as follows: DTGVSQNPRHKITKRGQNVTFRCDPISEHNRLYWYRQTLGQGPEFLTYFQNEAQLEKSRLLSDRFSAERPKGSFSTLEIQRTEQGDSAMYLCASSQANPNEQFFGPGTRLTVL.